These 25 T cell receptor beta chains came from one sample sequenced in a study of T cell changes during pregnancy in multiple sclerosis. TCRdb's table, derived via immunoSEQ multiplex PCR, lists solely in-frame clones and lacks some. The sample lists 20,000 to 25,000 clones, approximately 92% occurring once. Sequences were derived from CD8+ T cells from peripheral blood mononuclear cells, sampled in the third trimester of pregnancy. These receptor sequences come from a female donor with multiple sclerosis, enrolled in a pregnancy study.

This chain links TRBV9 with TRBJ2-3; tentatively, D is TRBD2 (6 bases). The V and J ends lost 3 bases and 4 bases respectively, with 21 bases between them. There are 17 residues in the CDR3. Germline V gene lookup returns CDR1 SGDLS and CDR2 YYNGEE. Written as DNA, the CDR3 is TGTGCCAGCAGCGCGGAGGGAAGGGGTAGCGCGGCAGATACGCAGTATTTT. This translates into CASSAEGRGSAADTQYF.

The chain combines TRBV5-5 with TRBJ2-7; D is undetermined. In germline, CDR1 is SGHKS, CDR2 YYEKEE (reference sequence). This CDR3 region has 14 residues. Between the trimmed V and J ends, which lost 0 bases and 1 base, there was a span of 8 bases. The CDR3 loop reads CASSLDPVSYEQYF. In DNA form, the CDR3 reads TGTGCCAGCAGCTTGGACCCGGTTTCCTACGAGCAGTACTTC.

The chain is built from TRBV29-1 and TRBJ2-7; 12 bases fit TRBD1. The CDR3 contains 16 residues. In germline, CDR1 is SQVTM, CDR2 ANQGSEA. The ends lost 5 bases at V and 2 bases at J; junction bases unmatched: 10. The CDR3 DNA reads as TGCAGCGTTCCGGGACAGGGGGCAGGTGGGCCCTACGAGCAGTACTTC. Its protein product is CSVPGQGAGGPYEQYF.

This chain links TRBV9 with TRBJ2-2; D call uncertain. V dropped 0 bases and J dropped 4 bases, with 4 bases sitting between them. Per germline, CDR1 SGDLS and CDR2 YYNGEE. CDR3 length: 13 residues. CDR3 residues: CASSVAGTGELFF. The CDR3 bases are TGTGCCAGCAGCGTAGCGGGCACCGGGGAGCTGTTTTTT.

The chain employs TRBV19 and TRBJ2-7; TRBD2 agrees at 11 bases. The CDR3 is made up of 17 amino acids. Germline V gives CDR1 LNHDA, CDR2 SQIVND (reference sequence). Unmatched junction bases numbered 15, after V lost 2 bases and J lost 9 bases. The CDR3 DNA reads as TGTGCCAGTAGTATAAGCTCGCCTAGCGGGAGGACCCACGCGCAGTACTTC. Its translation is CASSISSPSGRTHAQYF.

As DNA, the CDR3 is TGTGCCAGCAGCTTAGAGGTACGGCAGGGGGCGTGGAACACTGAAGCTTTCTTT. Its translation: CASSLEVRQGAWNTEAFF. This chain uses TRBV7-9 with TRBJ1-1, with 8 bases that match TRBD1. CDR1 and CDR2 (germline): SEHNR, FQNEAQ (reference sequence). The CDR3 spans 18 residues. J was trimmed by 1 base and V by 1 base; bases with no gene match: 11.

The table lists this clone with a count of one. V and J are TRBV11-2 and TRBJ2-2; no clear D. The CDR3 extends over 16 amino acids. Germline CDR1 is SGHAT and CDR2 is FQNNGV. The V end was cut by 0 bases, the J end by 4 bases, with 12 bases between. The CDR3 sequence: CASSLEAGSGTGELFF. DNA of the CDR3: TGTGCCAGCAGCTTAGAGGCCGGGTCGGGCACCGGGGAGCTGTTTTTT.

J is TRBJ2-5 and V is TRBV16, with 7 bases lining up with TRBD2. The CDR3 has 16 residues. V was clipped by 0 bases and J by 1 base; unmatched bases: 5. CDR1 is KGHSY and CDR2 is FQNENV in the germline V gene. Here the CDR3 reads CASSQSGGVAQETQYF. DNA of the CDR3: TGTGCCAGCAGCCAATCGGGGGGGGTCGCCCAAGAGACCCAGTACTTC. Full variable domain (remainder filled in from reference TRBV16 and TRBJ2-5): GEEVAQTPKHLVRGEGQKAKLYCAPIKGHSYVFWYQQVLKNEFKFLISFQNENVFDETGMPKERFSAKCLPNSPCSLEIQATKLEDSAVYFCASSQSGGVAQETQYFGPGTRLLVL.

CDR3 coding DNA: TGTGCCAGCAGCTTAAGCAATAAAAACATTCAGTACTTC. Translation: CASSLSNKNIQYF. The chain carries TRBV11-3 and TRBJ2-4; D unclear. The germline gives CDR1 SGHNT, CDR2 YENEEA. CDR3 size: 13 residues. V lost 2 bases and J lost 4, with 6 bases in between.

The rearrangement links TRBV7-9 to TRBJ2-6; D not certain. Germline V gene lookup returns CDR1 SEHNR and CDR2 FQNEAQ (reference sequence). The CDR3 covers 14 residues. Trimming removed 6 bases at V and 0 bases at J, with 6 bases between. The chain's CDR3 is CASRRNSGANVLTF. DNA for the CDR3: TGTGCCAGCAGGAGGAACTCTGGGGCCAACGTCCTGACTTTC. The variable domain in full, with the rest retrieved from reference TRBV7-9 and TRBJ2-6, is DTGVSQNPRHKITKRGQNVTFRCDPISEHNRLYWYRQTLGQGPEFLTYFQNEAQLEKSRLLSDRFSAERPKGSFSTLEIQRTEQGDSAMYLCASRRNSGANVLTFGAGSRLTVL.

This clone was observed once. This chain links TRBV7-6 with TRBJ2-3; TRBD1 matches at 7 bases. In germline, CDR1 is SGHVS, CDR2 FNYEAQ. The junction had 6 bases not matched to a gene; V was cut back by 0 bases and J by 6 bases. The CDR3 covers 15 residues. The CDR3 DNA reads TGTGCCAGCAGCTTAGCCGACAGGGTCCGGGATACGCAGTATTTT. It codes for CASSLADRVRDTQYF.

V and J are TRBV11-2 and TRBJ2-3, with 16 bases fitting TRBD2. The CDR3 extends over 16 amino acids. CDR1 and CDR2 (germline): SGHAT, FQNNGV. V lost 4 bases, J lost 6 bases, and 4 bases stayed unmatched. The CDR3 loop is CASSSGTSGGADTQYF. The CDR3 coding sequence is TGTGCCAGCAGCTCAGGGACTAGCGGGGGGGCTGATACGCAGTATTTT.

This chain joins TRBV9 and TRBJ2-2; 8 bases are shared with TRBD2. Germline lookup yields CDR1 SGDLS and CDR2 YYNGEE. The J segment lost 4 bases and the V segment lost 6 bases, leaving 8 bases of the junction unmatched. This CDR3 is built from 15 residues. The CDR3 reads CASTPTGGPTGELFF. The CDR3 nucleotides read TGTGCCAGCACGCCCACGGGAGGGCCCACCGGGGAGCTGTTTTTT. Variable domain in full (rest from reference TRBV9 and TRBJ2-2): DSGVTQTPKHLITATGQRVTLRCSPRSGDLSVYWYQQSLDQGLQFLIQYYNGEERAKGNILERFSAQQFPDLHSELNLSSLELGDSALYFCASTPTGGPTGELFFGEGSRLTVL.

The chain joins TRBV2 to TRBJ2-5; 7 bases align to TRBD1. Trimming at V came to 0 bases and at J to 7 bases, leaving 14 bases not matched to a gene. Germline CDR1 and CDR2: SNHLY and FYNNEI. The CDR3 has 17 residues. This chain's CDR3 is CASSEAPQGPDPRTQYF. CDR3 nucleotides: TGTGCCAGCAGTGAAGCCCCACAGGGGCCGGACCCAAGGACCCAGTACTTC. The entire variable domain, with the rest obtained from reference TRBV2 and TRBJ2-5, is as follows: EPEVTQTPSHQVTQMGQEVILRCVPISNHLYFYWYRQILGQKVEFLVSFYNNEISEKSEIFDDQFSVERPDGSNFTLKIRSTKLEDSAMYFCASSEAPQGPDPRTQYFGPGTRLLVL.

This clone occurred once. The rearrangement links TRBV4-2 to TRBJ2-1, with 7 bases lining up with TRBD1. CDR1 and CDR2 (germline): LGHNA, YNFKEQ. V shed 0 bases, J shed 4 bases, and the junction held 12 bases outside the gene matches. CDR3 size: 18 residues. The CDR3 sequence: CASSQDPSGTALYNEQFF. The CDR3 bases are TGTGCCAGCAGCCAAGATCCCTCCGGGACAGCCCTATACAATGAGCAGTTCTTC.

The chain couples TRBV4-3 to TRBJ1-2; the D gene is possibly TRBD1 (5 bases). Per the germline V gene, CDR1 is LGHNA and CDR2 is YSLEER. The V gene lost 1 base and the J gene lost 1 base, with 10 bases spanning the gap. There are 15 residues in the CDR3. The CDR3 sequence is CASSQGRASNYGYTF. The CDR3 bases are TGCGCCAGCAGCCAAGGCAGGGCGAGTAACTATGGCTACACCTTC.

CDR3 protein: CASRPEGSYEQYF. The CDR3 DNA is TGTGCCAGCAGACCCGAGGGTTCCTACGAGCAGTACTTC. This rearrangement joins TRBV27 to TRBJ2-7; tentative D call: TRBD2 (5 bases). Trimming stripped 6 bases from V and 1 base from J, with 10 bases between. The CDR3 has 13 amino acids. Germline lookup yields CDR1 MNHEY and CDR2 SMNVEV (reference sequence).

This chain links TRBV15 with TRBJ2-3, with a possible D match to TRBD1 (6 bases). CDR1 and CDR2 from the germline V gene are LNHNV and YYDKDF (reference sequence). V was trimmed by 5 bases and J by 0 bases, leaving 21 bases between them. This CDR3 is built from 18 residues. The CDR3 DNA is TGTGCCACCAGCTATCTCGCCCGGACAGATCCTAGCACAGATACGCAGTATTTT. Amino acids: CATSYLARTDPSTDTQYF.

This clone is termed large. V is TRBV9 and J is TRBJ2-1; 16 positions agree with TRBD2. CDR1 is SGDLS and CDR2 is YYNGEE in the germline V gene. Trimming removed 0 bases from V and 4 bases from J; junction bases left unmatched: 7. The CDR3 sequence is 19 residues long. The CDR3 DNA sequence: TGTGCCAGCAGCGTAGGCGGGACTAGCGGGGGGGCCGGGTACAATGAGCAGTTCTTC. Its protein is CASSVGGTSGGAGYNEQFF. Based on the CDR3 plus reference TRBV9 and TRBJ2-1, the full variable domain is DSGVTQTPKHLITATGQRVTLRCSPRSGDLSVYWYQQSLDQGLQFLIQYYNGEERAKGNILERFSAQQFPDLHSELNLSSLELGDSALYFCASSVGGTSGGAGYNEQFFGPGTRLTVL.

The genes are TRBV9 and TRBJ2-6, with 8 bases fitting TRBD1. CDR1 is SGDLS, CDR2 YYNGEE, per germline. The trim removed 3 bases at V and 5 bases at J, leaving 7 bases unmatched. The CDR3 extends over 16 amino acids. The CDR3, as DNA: TGTGCCAGCAGCGCCAGGACAGGGAAGAGGGCCAACGTCCTGACTTTC. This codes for CASSARTGKRANVLTF. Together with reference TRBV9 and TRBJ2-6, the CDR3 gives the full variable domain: DSGVTQTPKHLITATGQRVTLRCSPRSGDLSVYWYQQSLDQGLQFLIQYYNGEERAKGNILERFSAQQFPDLHSELNLSSLELGDSALYFCASSARTGKRANVLTFGAGSRLTVL.

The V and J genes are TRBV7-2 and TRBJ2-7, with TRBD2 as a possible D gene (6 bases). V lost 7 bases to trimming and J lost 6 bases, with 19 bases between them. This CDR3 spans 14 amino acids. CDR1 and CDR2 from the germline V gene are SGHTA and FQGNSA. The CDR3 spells CASKLSGAGLEQYF. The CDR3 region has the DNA TGTGCCAGCAAACTCTCCGGGGCGGGACTCGAGCAGTACTTC.

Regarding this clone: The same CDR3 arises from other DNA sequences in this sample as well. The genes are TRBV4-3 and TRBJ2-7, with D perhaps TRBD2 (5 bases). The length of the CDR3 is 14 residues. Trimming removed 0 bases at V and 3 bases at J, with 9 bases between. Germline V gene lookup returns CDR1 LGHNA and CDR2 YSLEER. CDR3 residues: CASSQDRGNYEQYF. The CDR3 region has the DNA TGCGCCAGCAGCCAAGACCGGGGAAACTACGAGCAGTACTTC.

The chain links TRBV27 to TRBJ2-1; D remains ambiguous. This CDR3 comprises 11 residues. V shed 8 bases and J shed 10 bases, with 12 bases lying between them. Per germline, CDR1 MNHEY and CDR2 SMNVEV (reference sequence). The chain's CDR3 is CASGIWAEQFF. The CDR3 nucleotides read TGTGCCAGCGGCATATGGGCCGAGCAGTTCTTC.

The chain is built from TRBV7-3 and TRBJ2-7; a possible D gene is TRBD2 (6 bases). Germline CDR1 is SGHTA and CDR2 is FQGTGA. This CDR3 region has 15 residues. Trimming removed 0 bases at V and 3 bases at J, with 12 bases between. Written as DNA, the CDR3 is TGTGCCAGCAGCTTAACGGCGGGGCCAGGCTACGAGCAGTACTTC. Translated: CASSLTAGPGYEQYF.

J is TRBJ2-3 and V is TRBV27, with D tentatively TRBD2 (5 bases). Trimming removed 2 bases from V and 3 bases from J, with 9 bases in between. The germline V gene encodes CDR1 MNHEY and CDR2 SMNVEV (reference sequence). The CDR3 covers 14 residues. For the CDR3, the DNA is TGTGCCAGCAGTTTAAACCGAGGGACAGATACGCAGTATTTT. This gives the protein CASSLNRGTDTQYF.